The 13 T cell receptor beta chains presented below share a single source sample, sequenced in a study of blood T cells in healthy people across ages. With a J-beta primer mix and a sample-barcoded 5' primer, a second PCR ran about 7 to 11 cycles. TCRdb reprocessed the 5' RACE reads with MiXCR, giving one entry per CDR3 protein. Among approximately 780,000 distinct CDR3 sequences, around a quarter were seen once, and the ten largest hold around 3%. The sample was also linked to a second study, of T cells of mothers and their children.

Sequences were obtained from blood. The receptors derive from a boy under 18 in good health.

This clonotype was observed a single time. The rearrangement uses TRBV27 and TRBJ2-1, with unresolved D. V was pared by 5 bases and J by 6 bases, with 8 bases between. This CDR3 is built from 12 residues. In germline, CDR1 is MNHEY, CDR2 SMNVEV (reference sequence). The CDR3 bases are TGTGCCAGCAGTCCTCAGCTCAATGAGCAGTTCTTC. Translation: CASSPQLNEQFF.

The chain employs TRBV5-1 and TRBJ1-6, with D perhaps matching TRBD1 (6 bases). Trimming removed 3 bases at V and 8 bases at J, with 12 bases between. The CDR3 runs 14 residues. CDR1 is SGHRS and CDR2 is YFSETQ in the germline V gene. This CDR3 reads CASSSGGSHSPLHF. The DNA of the CDR3 is TGCGCCAGCAGCTCGGGGGGCAGCCATTCACCCCTCCACTTT. The complete variable domain, with remaining parts taken from reference TRBV5-1 and TRBJ1-6, reads KAGVTQTPRYLIKTRGQQVTLSCSPISGHRSVSWYQQTPGQGLQFLFEYFSETQRNKGNFPGRFSGRQFSNSRSEMNVSTLELGDSALYLCASSSGGSHSPLHFGNGTRLTVT.

This sequence joins TRBV18 and TRBJ2-7, with no clear D. Trimming took 2 bases from V and 3 from J, leaving 11 bases between them. Germline CDR1 and CDR2: KGHSH and LQKENI. The CDR3 loop spans 14 amino acids. CDR3 region: CASSPGQEIYEQYF. CDR3 sequence (DNA): TGTGCCAGCTCACCAGGTCAGGAGATCTACGAGCAGTACTTC.

The chain uses TRBV12-5 and TRBJ2-7; 7 nucleotides line up with TRBD1. The CDR3 covers 16 residues. Trimming at V came to 0 bases and at J to 7 bases, leaving 12 bases not matched to a gene. Germline V gene data show CDR1 as LGHNT and CDR2 as FRNRAP. The CDR3 nucleotides are TGTGCTAGTGGTTTGGTACTGGGACAGCGCCGCTGGGAGCAGTACTTC. This codes for CASGLVLGQRRWEQYF.

As regards this clonotype: A read error may produce the germline difference seen at one junction end. The V gene is TRBV4-1, the J gene TRBJ2-1; 8 bases are a match to TRBD2. Germline CDR1 and CDR2: MGHRA and YSYEKL. This CDR3 has 16 amino acids. The CDR3: CAGSPIGRGAYNEQFF. The DNA for the CDR3 is TGCGCCGGCAGCCCCATCGGGCGGGGGGCCTACAATGAGCAGTTCTTC.

This clonotype was seen at least ten times. This chain uses TRBV5-1 with TRBJ2-1, with D unresolved. The ends were cut back, 0 bases at V and 0 bases at J, with 1 base in the middle. Per the germline V gene, CDR1 is SGHRS and CDR2 is YFSETQ. The CDR3 contains 13 residues. The CDR3 reads CASSLGSYNEQFF. The CDR3 DNA reads TGCGCCAGCAGCTTGGGCTCCTACAATGAGCAGTTCTTC.

CDR3 region: CASSEYLAGGEGTQYF. In DNA, the CDR3 is TGTGCCAGCAGTGAATATCTAGCGGGGGGGGAAGGGACCCAGTACTTC. This chain joins TRBV6-1 and TRBJ2-5; TRBD2 matches 12 bases. Germline loops: CDR1 MNHNS, CDR2 SASEGT. CDR3 length: 16 amino acids. Unmatched junction bases numbered 8, after V lost 2 bases and J lost 7 bases.

This clonotype was seen a handful of times. This chain uses TRBV7-8 with TRBJ1-5; a possible D gene is TRBD1 (6 bases). The V end lost 2 bases, the J end lost 7 bases, and 12 bases lay between the germline ends. The CDR3 spans 14 residues. Germline V gives CDR1 SGHVS, CDR2 FQNEAQ. CDR3 loop: CASSLNRARQPQHF. The CDR3 bases are TGTGCCAGCAGCTTAAACAGGGCAAGACAGCCCCAGCATTTT.

The CDR3: CASSSTREADTQYF. In nucleotides, the CDR3 is TGTGCCAGCAGTTCGACTAGGGAGGCGGATACGCAGTATTTT. The chain couples TRBV28 to TRBJ2-3; perhaps TRBD2 as D (6 bases). V was clipped by 4 bases and J by 6 bases, with 14 bases between them. Germline V gene lookup returns CDR1 MDHEN and CDR2 SYDVKM. This CDR3 has 14 amino acids. The whole variable domain, remainder taken from reference TRBV28 and TRBJ2-3, is DVKVTQSSRYLVKRTGEKVFLECVQDMDHENMFWYRQDPGLGLRLIYFSYDVKMKEKGDIPEGYSVSREKKERFSLILESASTNQTSMYLCASSSTREADTQYFGPGTRLTVL.

This clonotype was detected only a few times. The V call is TRBV2, the J call TRBJ2-1, with 9 bases that match TRBD2. J gave up 10 bases and V 10 bases, and 17 bases lay outside the gene matches. There are 15 residues in the CDR3. Germline values: CDR1 SNHLY, CDR2 FYNNEI. CDR3 residues: CATASGGLAGNEQFF. Here the CDR3 DNA reads TGTGCCACCGCGTCCGGGGGACTAGCTGGCAACGAGCAGTTCTTC. Full variable domain (missing parts from reference TRBV2 and TRBJ2-1): EPEVTQTPSHQVTQMGQEVILRCVPISNHLYFYWYRQILGQKVEFLVSFYNNEISEKSEIFDDQFSVERPDGSNFTLKIRSTKLEDSAMYFCATASGGLAGNEQFFGPGTRLTVL.

This clonotype was detected only a few times. V gene TRBV20-1 combines with J gene TRBJ2-5, with 7 bases aligning to TRBD2. The CDR3 covers 14 residues. The germline V gene encodes CDR1 DFQATT and CDR2 SNEGSKA (reference sequence). Trimming at V came to 2 bases and at J to 3 bases, leaving 6 bases not matched to a gene. The DNA for the CDR3 is TGCAGTGCTAGACCTAGCGGTGACAAAGAGACCCAGTACTTC. As protein: CSARPSGDKETQYF.

This rearrangement joins TRBV5-1 to TRBJ2-1, with D possibly being TRBD2 (6 bases). The CDR3 has 15 amino acids. Germline-derived CDR1 and CDR2 are SGHRS and YFSETQ. V dropped 4 bases and J dropped 2 bases, with 13 bases sitting between them. DNA for the CDR3: TGCGCCAGCAGCCCCGGGATAGCGGCCTACAATGAGCAGTTCTTC. The encoded protein is CASSPGIAAYNEQFF. The full variable domain, its missing parts supplied by reference TRBV5-1 and TRBJ2-1, is KAGVTQTPRYLIKTRGQQVTLSCSPISGHRSVSWYQQTPGQGLQFLFEYFSETQRNKGNFPGRFSGRQFSNSRSEMNVSTLELGDSALYLCASSPGIAAYNEQFFGPGTRLTVL.

The V gene is TRBV9, the J gene TRBJ2-3, with 14 bases aligning to TRBD2. Trimming removed 0 bases from V and 4 bases from J; junction bases left unmatched: 1. There are 16 residues in the CDR3. Germline V CDR1 and CDR2: SGDLS, YYNGEE. CDR3 sequence reads: CASSVVGLAGADTQYF. CDR3 DNA sequence: TGTGCCAGCAGCGTAGTGGGACTAGCGGGGGCAGATACGCAGTATTTT.